The following is a TCR beta chain sequence with its context. In the authors' methods: Reference gene primer amplification yielded estimated nucleated cell counts. Sequencing was performed with immunoSEQ multiplex PCR; in TCRdb, only in-frame clones are kept and a portion is missing. V, J and clone size were drawn from that table, and D and trimming were deduced from the DNA. Of 90,000 to 150,000 clones listed, roughly 88% are singletons. This sample is drawn from a study of blood T cell repertoires in COVID-19. Background on the study: Donors in the United States, Italy and Spain gave samples during acute or convalescent COVID-19. T cells, B-cell-depleted T cells, or PBMCs supplied cDNA or gDNA.

CDR1 and CDR2 (germline): SGDLS, YYNGEE. This CDR3 has 15 residues. The J segment lost 15 bases and the V segment lost 0 bases, leaving 13 bases of the junction unmatched. V is TRBV9 and J is TRBJ2-1, with 9 nucleotides matching TRBD2. The source of this sequence is a woman aged 45-60 years with active or convalescent COVID-19. The sample was peripheral blood. The CDR3 spells CASSVDPAGGRHVFF. The CDR3 coding sequence is TGTGCCAGCAGCGTAGATCCGGCGGGAGGGCGTCATGTGTTCTTC.